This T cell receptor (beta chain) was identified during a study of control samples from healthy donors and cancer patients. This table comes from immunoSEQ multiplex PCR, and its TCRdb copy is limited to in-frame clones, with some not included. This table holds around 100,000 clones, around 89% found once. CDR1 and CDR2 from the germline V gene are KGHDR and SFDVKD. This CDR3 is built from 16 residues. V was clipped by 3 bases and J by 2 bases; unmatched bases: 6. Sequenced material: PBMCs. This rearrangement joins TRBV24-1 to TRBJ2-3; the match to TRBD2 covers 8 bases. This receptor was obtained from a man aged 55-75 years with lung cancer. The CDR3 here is CATSDQRGPNTDTQYF. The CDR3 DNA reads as TGTGCCACCAGTGATCAGCGGGGGCCGAACACAGATACGCAGTATTTT.